This T cell receptor beta chain was observed in a study of T cells in Graves' hyperthyroidism and ophthalmopathy. From germline, CDR1 is SGHTA and CDR2 FQGNSA. Germline trimming cut 5 bases from V and 1 base from J; bases unmatched to any gene: 4. This CDR3 has 14 residues. This clonotype was seen ten or more times. It was RNA transcripts that yielded the amplified TCR beta CDR3 regions. RT-PCR in the first round (using the HTBI primer set) targeted the TCR CDR3. TCRdb redid the calling of the multiplex PCR reads with MiXCR, one entry per CDR3 protein. The data contain 610,000 or so distinct CDR3 sequences, about half of them seen just once; the ten biggest clones take up around 7.7%. Patients were aged 18 to 65, had disease duration under 2 months, and had newly diagnosed hyperthyroidism.

The sequence came from a woman aged 18-29 years with Graves' hyperthyroidism. Sequenced: peripheral blood or thyroid tissue (not recorded which). This chain links TRBV7-2 with TRBJ2-7; 8 nucleotides agree with TRBD2. CDR3 DNA sequence: TGTGCCAGCAGCCGGACTAGCCGGTCCTACGAGCAGTACTTC. This sequence encodes CASSRTSRSYEQYF.